A selection of T cell receptor beta chains follows, all from one sample in a study of blood T cell repertoires in COVID-19. Measured with immunoSEQ multiplex PCR; TCRdb has only the in-frame clones, and not every one. The sample contains roughly 250,000 clones, about 80% of which appear only once. Sequencing used peripheral blood. The source of these receptors is a woman in her forties or fifties with acute or convalescent COVID-19. CDR3s leave out the opening cysteine and the closing phenylalanine or tryptophan. Clone size is stated in some rows and not others, as once, few, many or a class when expanded.

. | TRBV20-1 | SASRTSGRQTQY
. | TRBV24-1 | ATSDYYRGDEQF
. | TRBV2 | ASETGVWTEAF
. | TRBV28 | ASSLGDRPEKLF
. | TRBV6-6 | ASRGTSGSYEQY
. | TRBV5-6 | ASSLGGRRTISPLH
. | TRBV23-1 | ASKGGCGGGNQPQH
. | TRBV30 | AWSVPGGAVNTQY
. | TRBV28 | ASSLEGWLYEQY
few | TRBV5-6 | ASSLADRVTGYT
. | TRBV7-6 | ASSSAGRDSYEQY
. | TRBV27 | ASSFASGGLSEQF
. | TRBV11-2 | ASSSGLTGTEAF
. | TRBV19 | ASSRDRKYEQY
. | TRBV7-9 | ASSLEAGGSTDTQY
. | TRBV5-6 | ASSLEWGSGNTIY
. | TRBV5-5 | ASSSSVAGTTNEKLF
. | TRBV12-3/TRBV12-4 | ASSWDSSEAF
. | TRBV21-1 | ASSKGWGLVGRVCGEQY
. | TRBV7-9 | ASKGISTDTQY
. | TRBV5-4 | ASSLDRGLTGELF
. | TRBV24-1 | ATSDLAVRGAGELF
. | TRBV24-1 | ATSGATGEDTQY
. | TRBV20-1 | SAIQGPEQY
few | TRBV12-5 | ASGPDTNTEAF
. | TRBV29-1 | SAHGTGGSNEQF
once | TRBV28 | ASSSVPGQGSTGSFTGELF
. | TRBV5-6 | ASSYAGDTEAF
. | TRBV6-5 | ASSYSALAYGNEQF
. | TRBV2 | ASSGGYTEAF
few | TRBV19 | ASSIRDRRNYGYT
few | TRBV27 | ASSLSRGSEKLF
. | TRBV28 | ASSLVSSGTVQY